This entry lists 8 T cell receptor beta chains sequenced from one sample in a study of blood T cell repertoires in COVID-19. TCRdb's table, derived via immunoSEQ multiplex PCR, lists solely in-frame clones and lacks some. The table includes more than 200,000 clones, roughly 91% detected once. The sequenced sample consisted of PBMCs or T cells enriched from blood (not recorded which). The receptors were gathered from a man aged 30 to 39 in a cohort exposed to, infected with or recovered from COVID-19 (not recorded which).

V is TRBV11-2 and J is TRBJ2-2; D is perhaps TRBD2 (5 bases). Germline lookup yields CDR1 SGHAT and CDR2 FQNNGV. The CDR3 extends over 13 amino acids. V was clipped by 4 bases and J by 5 bases, with 8 bases between them. CDR3 coding DNA: TGTGCCAGCAGCTCACTAGAGACCGGGGAGCTGTTTTTT. The encoded protein is CASSSLETGELFF.

V gene TRBV6-4 combines with J gene TRBJ2-6; TRBD2 is a possible D gene (6 bases). CDR1 and CDR2 (germline): MRHNA, SNTAGT. Trimming cost V 2 bases and J 2 bases, with 7 bases left between them. The CDR3 has 15 residues. The CDR3 spells CASSDGGTGANVLTF. In DNA, the CDR3 is TGTGCCAGCAGTGACGGGGGGACTGGGGCCAACGTCCTGACTTTC.

The rearrangement links TRBV28 to TRBJ2-2, with a weak D call TRBD2 (6 bases). Trimming stripped 6 bases from V and 3 bases from J, with 14 bases between. The CDR3 sequence is 15 residues long. CDR1 is MDHEN, CDR2 SYDVKM, per germline. The CDR3: CASRGLASHTGELFF. The CDR3, as DNA: TGTGCCAGCAGGGGGCTAGCGTCCCACACCGGGGAGCTGTTTTTT.

This chain connects TRBV5-5 to TRBJ1-2, with TRBD1 matching 7 bases. The length of the CDR3 is 15 residues. V was clipped by 3 bases and J by 4 bases; unmatched bases: 9. Germline V gives CDR1 SGHKS, CDR2 YYEKEE (reference sequence). CDR3 DNA: TGTGCCAGCAGCTCTTCGACAGGGCTTGGCTATGGCTACACCTTC. This encodes CASSSSTGLGYGYTF.

The chain employs TRBV7-3 and TRBJ1-1, with no clear D. This CDR3 has 14 residues. CDR1 and CDR2 (germline): SGHTA, FQGTGA. V lost 0 bases and J lost 1, with 6 bases in between. In DNA, the CDR3 is TGTGCCAGCAGCTTAACGGCAGGGAACACTGAAGCTTTCTTT. It translates to CASSLTAGNTEAFF.

The chain links TRBV9 to TRBJ2-2; TRBD2 aligns across 9 bases. Germline CDR1 SGDLS, CDR2 YYNGEE. The CDR3 is 16 amino acids. Trimming took 1 base from V and 4 from J; bases not matched to a gene: 5. CDR3 region: CASSVRGTSSTGELFF. The CDR3 coding sequence is TGTGCCAGCAGCGTACGTGGGACTAGCTCCACCGGGGAGCTGTTTTTT.

The V call is TRBV5-1, the J call TRBJ2-5, with 7 positions matching TRBD2. CDR1 and CDR2 from the germline V gene are SGHRS and YFSETQ. This CDR3 comprises 15 residues. V lost 0 bases, J lost 4 bases, and 6 bases stayed unmatched. CDR3 bases: TGCGCCAGCAGCTTGGTTGGCGGGAGAGGAGAGACCCAGTACTTC. Its protein is CASSLVGGRGETQYF.

The chain is built from TRBV2 and TRBJ1-5; TRBD1 is a possible D gene (5 bases). The ends were cut back, 4 bases at V and 5 bases at J, with 24 bases in the middle. The CDR3 runs 18 residues. Germline V gives CDR1 SNHLY, CDR2 FYNNEI. The CDR3 region is CASSVAAGSGGGDQPQHF. Here the CDR3 DNA reads TGTGCCAGCAGTGTTGCCGCAGGTAGCGGCGGGGGGGATCAGCCCCAGCATTTT.